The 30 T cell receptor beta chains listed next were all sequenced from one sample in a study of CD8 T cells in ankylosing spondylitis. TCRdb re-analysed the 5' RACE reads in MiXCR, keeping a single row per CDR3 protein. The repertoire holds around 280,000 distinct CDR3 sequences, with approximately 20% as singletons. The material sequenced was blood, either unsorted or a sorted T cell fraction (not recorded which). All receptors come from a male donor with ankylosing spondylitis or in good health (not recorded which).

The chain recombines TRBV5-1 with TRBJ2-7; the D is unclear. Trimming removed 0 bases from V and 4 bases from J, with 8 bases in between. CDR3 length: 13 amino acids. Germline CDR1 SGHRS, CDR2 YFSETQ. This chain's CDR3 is CASSLVPGYEQYV. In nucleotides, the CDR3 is TGCGCCAGCAGCTTGGTTCCAGGATACGAGCAGTACGTC.

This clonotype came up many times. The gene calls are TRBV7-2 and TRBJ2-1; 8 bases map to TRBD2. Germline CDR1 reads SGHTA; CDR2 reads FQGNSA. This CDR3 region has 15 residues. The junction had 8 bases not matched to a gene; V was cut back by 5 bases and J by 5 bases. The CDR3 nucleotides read TGTGCCAGCAGCCGAACTAGCGGCCCTAACAATGAGCAGTTCTTC. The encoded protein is CASSRTSGPNNEQFF.

DNA for the CDR3: TGTGCCAGCAGCCAGCGTAGCGGGGGGGTTCGTGAGCAGTTCTTC. Amino acids: CASSQRSGGVREQFF. The rearrangement joins TRBV7-8 to TRBJ2-1; 11 bases line up with TRBD2. The V gene end was trimmed by 5 bases and the J gene end by 9 bases; junction bases not matched to a gene: 9. Germline V lookup: CDR1 SGHVS, CDR2 FQNEAQ. The CDR3 loop spans 15 amino acids.

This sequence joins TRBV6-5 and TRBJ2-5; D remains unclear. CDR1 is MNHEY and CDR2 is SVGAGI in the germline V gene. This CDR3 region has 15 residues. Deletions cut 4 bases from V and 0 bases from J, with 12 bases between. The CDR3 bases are TGTGCCAGCAGTTCCGACACCTTGTACCAAGAGACCCAGTACTTC. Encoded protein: CASSSDTLYQETQYF.

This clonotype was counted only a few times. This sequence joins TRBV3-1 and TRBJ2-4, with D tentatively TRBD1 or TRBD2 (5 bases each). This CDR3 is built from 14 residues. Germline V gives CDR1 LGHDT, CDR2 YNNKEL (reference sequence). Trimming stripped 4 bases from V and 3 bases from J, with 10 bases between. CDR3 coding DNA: TGTGCCAGCAGCCTCGGGGCGGGCAAAAACATTCAGTACTTC. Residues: CASSLGAGKNIQYF.

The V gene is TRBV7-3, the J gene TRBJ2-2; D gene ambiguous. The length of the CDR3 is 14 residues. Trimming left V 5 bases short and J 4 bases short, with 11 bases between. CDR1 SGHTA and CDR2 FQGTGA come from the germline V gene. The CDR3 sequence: CASSTGSATGELFF. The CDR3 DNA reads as TGTGCCAGCAGCACCGGGTCTGCCACCGGGGAGCTGTTTTTT.

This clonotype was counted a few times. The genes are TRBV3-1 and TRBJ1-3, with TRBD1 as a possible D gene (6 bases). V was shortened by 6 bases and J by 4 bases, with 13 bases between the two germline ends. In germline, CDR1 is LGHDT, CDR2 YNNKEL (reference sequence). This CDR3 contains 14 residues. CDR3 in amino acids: CASRIGGSGNTIYF. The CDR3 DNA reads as TGTGCCAGCAGGATCGGGGGCTCCGGAAACACCATATATTTT.

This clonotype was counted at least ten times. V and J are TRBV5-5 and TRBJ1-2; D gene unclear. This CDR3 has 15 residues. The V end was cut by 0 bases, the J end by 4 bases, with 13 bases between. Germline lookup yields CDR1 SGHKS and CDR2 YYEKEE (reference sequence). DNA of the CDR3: TGTGCCAGCAGCTTGGAGGGCAGCGACCCCTATGGCTACACCTTC. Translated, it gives CASSLEGSDPYGYTF.

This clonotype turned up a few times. The CDR3 nucleotides read TGTGCCAGCAGTGGCGGGAGGTACAATGAGCAGTTCTTC. Its translation: CASSGGRYNEQFF. The V and J genes are TRBV12-3 or TRBV12-4 and TRBJ2-1, with TRBD2 identical over 8 bases. Losses at the gene ends were 5 bases for V and 4 bases for J; bases not matched to a gene: 1. The CDR3 sequence is 13 residues long.

This CDR3 reads CASTLLAGGPGDTQYF. CDR3 DNA sequence: TGTGCCAGCACCTTACTAGCGGGAGGGCCCGGAGATACGCAGTATTTT. This chain uses TRBV12-3 or TRBV12-4 with TRBJ2-3; 13 positions agree with TRBD2. V lost 7 bases and J lost 5; bases outside the gene matches: 9. The length of the CDR3 is 16 residues.

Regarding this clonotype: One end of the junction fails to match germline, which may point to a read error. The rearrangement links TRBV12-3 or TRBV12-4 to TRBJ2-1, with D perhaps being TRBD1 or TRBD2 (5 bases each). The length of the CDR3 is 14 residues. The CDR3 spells CASRLGTQRNEQFF. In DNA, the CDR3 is TGTGCCAGCAGATTAGGGACCCAACGCAATGAGCAGTTCTTC.

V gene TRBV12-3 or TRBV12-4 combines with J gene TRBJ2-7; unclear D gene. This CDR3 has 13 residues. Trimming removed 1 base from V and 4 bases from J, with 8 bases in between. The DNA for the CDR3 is TGTGCCAGCAGTTTAGGTAAAGGGTACGAGCAGTACGTC. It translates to CASSLGKGYEQYV.

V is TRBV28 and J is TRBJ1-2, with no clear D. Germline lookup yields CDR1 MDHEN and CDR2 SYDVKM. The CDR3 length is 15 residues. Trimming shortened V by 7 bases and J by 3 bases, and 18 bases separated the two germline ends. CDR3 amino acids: CASTEVGEEDYGYTF. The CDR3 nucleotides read TGTGCCAGCACCGAAGTTGGGGAGGAGGACTATGGCTACACCTTC.

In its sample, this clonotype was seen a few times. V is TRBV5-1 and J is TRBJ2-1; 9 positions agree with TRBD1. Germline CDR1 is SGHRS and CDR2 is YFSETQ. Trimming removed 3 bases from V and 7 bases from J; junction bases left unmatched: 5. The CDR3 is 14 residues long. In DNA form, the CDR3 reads TGCGCCAGCAGCTCAACCGGGACAGGGAATGAGCAGTTCTTC. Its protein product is CASSSTGTGNEQFF. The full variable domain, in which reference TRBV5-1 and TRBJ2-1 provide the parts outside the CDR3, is KAGVTQTPRYLIKTRGQQVTLSCSPISGHRSVSWYQQTPGQGLQFLFEYFSETQRNKGNFPGRFSGRQFSNSRSEMNVSTLELGDSALYLCASSSTGTGNEQFFGPGTRLTVL.

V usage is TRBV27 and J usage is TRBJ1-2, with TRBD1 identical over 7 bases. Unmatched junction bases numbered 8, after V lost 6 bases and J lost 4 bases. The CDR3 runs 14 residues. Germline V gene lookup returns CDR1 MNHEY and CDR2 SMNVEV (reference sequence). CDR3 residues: CASSFVGQSYGYTF. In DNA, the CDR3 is TGTGCCAGCAGCTTTGTGGGACAGTCCTATGGCTACACCTTC.

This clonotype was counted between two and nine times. This CDR3 reads CASSLWDGGDTQYF. The CDR3 nucleotides read TGTGCCAGCAGCTTATGGGACGGGGGGGATACGCAGTATTTT. This chain uses TRBV7-2 with TRBJ2-3; TRBD2 agrees at 7 bases. This CDR3 spans 14 amino acids. The germline CDR1 and CDR2 sequences are SGHTA and FQGNSA. Trimming removed 2 bases from V and 6 bases from J; junction bases left unmatched: 5.

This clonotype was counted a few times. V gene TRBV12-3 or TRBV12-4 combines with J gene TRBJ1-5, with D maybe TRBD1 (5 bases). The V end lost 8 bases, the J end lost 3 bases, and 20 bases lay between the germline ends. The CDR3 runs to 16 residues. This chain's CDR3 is CASGRHERGDNQPQHF. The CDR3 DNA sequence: TGTGCCAGCGGTCGTCACGAGAGGGGCGACAATCAGCCCCAGCATTTT.

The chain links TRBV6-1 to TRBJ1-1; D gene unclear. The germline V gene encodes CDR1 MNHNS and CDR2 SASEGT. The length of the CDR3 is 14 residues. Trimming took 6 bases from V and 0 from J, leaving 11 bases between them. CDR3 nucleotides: TGTGCCAGCAGCCGACTGGATATGAACACTGAAGCTTTCTTT. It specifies CASSRLDMNTEAFF.

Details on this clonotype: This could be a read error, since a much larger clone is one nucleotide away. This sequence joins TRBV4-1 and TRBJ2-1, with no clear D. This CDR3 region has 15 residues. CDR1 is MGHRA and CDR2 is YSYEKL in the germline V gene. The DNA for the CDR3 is TGCGCCAGCAGCCAGATCCCAGAAAATGACAATGGGCAGTTCTTC. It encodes CASSQIPENDNGQFF.

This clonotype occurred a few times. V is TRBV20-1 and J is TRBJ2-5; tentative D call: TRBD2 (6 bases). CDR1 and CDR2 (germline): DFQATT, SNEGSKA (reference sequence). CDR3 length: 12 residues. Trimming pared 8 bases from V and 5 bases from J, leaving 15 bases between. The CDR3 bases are TGCAGTCTGGCGGGGAAGGGCGAGACCCAGTACTTC. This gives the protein CSLAGKGETQYF.

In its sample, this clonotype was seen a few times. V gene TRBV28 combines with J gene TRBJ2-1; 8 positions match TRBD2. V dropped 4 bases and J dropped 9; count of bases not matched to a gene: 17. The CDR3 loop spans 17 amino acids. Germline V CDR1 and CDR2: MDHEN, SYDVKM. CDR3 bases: TGTGCCAGCAGTTCCCGAGGCGGGAGGACCACTGGTGGTGAGCAGTTCTTC. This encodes CASSSRGGRTTGGEQFF. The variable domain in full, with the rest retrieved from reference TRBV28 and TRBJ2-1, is DVKVTQSSRYLVKRTGEKVFLECVQDMDHENMFWYRQDPGLGLRLIYFSYDVKMKEKGDIPEGYSVSREKKERFSLILESASTNQTSMYLCASSSRGGRTTGGEQFFGPGTRLTVL.

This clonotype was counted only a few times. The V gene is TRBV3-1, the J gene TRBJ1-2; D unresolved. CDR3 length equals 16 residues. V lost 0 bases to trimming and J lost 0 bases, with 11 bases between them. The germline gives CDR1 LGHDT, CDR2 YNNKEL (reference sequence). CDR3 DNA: TGTGCCAGCAGCCAAGAGTGGGCGCTTCCTAACTATGGCTACACCTTC. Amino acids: CASSQEWALPNYGYTF.

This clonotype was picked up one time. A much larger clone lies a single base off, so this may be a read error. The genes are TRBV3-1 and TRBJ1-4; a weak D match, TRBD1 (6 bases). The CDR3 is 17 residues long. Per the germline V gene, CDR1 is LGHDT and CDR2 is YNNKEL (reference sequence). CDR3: CASSHYGTTATNEKPFF. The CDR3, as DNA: TGTGCCAGCAGCCATTATGGGACAACCGCAACTAATGAAAAACCGTTTTTT.

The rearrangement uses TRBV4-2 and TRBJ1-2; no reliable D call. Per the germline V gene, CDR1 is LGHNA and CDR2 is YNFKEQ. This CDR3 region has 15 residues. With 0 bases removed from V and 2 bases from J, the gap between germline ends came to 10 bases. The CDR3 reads CASSQDEPGNYGYTF. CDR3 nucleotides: TGTGCCAGCAGCCAAGATGAGCCTGGGAACTATGGCTACACCTTC.

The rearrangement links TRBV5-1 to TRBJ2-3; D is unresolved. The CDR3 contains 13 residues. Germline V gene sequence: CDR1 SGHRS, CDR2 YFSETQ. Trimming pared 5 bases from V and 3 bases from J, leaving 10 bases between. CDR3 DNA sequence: TGCGCCAGCAGTTCCCTCGCTACAGATACGCAGTATTTT. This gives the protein CASSSLATDTQYF.

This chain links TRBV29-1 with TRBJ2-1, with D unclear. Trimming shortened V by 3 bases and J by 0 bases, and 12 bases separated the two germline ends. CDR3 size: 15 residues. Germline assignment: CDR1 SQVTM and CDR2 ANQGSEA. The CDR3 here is CSVDDRQSSYNEQFF. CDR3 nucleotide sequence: TGCAGCGTTGACGATCGCCAGAGCTCCTACAATGAGCAGTTCTTC.

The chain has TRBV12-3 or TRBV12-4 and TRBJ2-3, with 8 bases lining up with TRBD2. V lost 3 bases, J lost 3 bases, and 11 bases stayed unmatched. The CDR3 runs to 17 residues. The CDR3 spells CASSFGRLGLATDTQYF. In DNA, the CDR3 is TGTGCCAGCAGTTTCGGAAGGCTTGGACTAGCAACAGATACGCAGTATTTT.

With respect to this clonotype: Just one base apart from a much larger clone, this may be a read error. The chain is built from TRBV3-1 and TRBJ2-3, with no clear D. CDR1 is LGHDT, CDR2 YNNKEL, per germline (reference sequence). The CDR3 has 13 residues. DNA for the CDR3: TGTGTCAGCAGCCAAGGAAGTGCAGATACGCAGTATTTT. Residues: CVSSQGSADTQYF.

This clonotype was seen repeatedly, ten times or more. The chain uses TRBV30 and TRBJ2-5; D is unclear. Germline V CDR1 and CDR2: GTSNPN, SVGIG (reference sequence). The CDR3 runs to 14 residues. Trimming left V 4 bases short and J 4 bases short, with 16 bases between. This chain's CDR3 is CAWNGQAVGETQYF. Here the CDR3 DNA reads TGTGCCTGGAATGGGCAGGCCGTCGGAGAGACCCAGTACTTC.

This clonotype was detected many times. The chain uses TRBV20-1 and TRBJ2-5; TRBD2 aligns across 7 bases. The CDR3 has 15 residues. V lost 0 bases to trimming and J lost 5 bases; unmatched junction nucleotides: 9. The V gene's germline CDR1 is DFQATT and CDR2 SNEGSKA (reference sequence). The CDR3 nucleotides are TGCAGTGCTAGAGATCCGCGGGGGACGGTGGAGACCCAGTACTTC. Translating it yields CSARDPRGTVETQYF.